Below are 15 T cell receptor beta chains sequenced from a single sample in a study of cytomegalovirus exposure and HLA in healthy donors. PCR primers comprised 60 Vbeta and 13 Jbeta primers. Clones were sequenced by immunoSEQ multiplex PCR, and TCRdb holds only the in-frame ones, with some missing. Of about 150,000 clones detected, around 79% appear once; the ten largest clones hold over 1.1%. The sample comprised PBMCs. The receptors stem from a man between 18 and 29 years old in good health and CMV-seronegative.

The CDR3 here is CASRDTGTGVNEQYF. In DNA form, the CDR3 reads TGTGCCAGCAGGGACACCGGGACAGGGGTTAACGAGCAGTACTTC. V usage is TRBV2 and J usage is TRBJ2-7; 10 bases are a match to TRBD1. In germline, CDR1 is SNHLY, CDR2 FYNNEI. The CDR3 is made up of 15 amino acids. With V trimmed by 6 bases and J by 5 bases, 10 bases remained unmatched.

This chain joins TRBV7-8 and TRBJ2-7; D is ambiguous. The V end was cut by 5 bases, the J end by 2 bases, with 7 bases between. CDR3 size: 12 residues. CDR1 and CDR2 from the germline V gene are SGHVS and FQNEAQ. CDR3 DNA: TGTGCCAGCAGCCCGGTCGCCTACGAGCAGTACTTC. It translates to CASSPVAYEQYF.

The rearrangement links TRBV7-6 to TRBJ1-1; no clear D gene. V was pared by 6 bases and J by 5 bases, with 10 bases between. Looked up from germline, CDR1 is SGHVS and CDR2 is FNYEAQ. This CDR3 contains 12 residues. DNA of the CDR3: TGTGCCAGCAGACATAGGGAGACTGAAGCTTTCTTT. Translating it yields CASRHRETEAFF.

The V and J genes are TRBV7-2 and TRBJ2-5; 7 bases match TRBD1. The CDR3 consists of 16 residues. V dropped 5 bases and J dropped 3; count of bases not matched to a gene: 12. CDR1 SGHTA and CDR2 FQGNSA come from the germline V gene. The CDR3 nucleotides are TGTGCCAGCAGCCCTAGGGGGCAGGGTGGAAAAGAGACCCAGTACTTC. It yields the protein CASSPRGQGGKETQYF.

This chain uses TRBV12-5 with TRBJ1-1; D call uncertain. The CDR3 covers 13 residues. Trimming left V 8 bases short and J 3 bases short, with 13 bases between. Germline V lookup: CDR1 LGHNT, CDR2 FRNRAP. As DNA, the CDR3 is TGTGCTAGTTCCGGAGGTGGATACACTGAAGCTTTCTTT. It encodes CASSGGGYTEAFF.

The CDR3 here is CASSQDQGIGIEQFF. CDR3 coding DNA: TGCGCCAGCAGCCAAGATCAGGGGATCGGAATTGAGCAGTTCTTC. This rearrangement joins TRBV4-3 to TRBJ2-1, with a weak D call TRBD1 (6 bases). The CDR3 totals 15 residues. From germline, CDR1 is LGHNA and CDR2 YSLEER. Trimming cost V 0 bases and J 9 bases, with 15 bases left between them.

V and J are TRBV30 and TRBJ2-1, with 9 nucleotides matching TRBD2. There are 15 residues in the CDR3. Germline-derived CDR1 and CDR2 are GTSNPN and SVGIG (reference sequence). The J segment lost 8 bases and the V segment lost 7 bases, leaving 15 bases of the junction unmatched. CDR3 amino acids: CASSRGQREVYEQFF. As DNA, the CDR3 is TGTGCCTCCTCCCGGGGCCAGCGGGAGGTATATGAGCAGTTCTTC. Based on the CDR3 plus reference TRBV30 and TRBJ2-1, the full variable domain is SQTIHQWPATLVQPVGSPLSLECTVEGTSNPNLYWYRQAAGRGLQLLFYSVGIGQISSEVPQNLSASRPQDRQFILSSKKLLLSDSGFYLCASSRGQREVYEQFFGPGTRLTVL.

The chain uses TRBV15 and TRBJ1-1; 8 bases match TRBD1. The V gene end was trimmed by 1 base and the J gene end by 3 bases; junction bases not matched to a gene: 10. This CDR3 region has 17 residues. CDR1 and CDR2 from the germline V gene are LNHNV and YYDKDF (reference sequence). CDR3 sequence: CATSRGNTGGGDTEAFF. CDR3 nucleotide sequence: TGTGCCACCAGCAGAGGGAACACAGGGGGAGGGGACACTGAAGCTTTCTTT.

The chain is built from TRBV10-2 and TRBJ2-7; possible D gene TRBD2, 7 bases. V shed 11 bases and J shed 0 bases, with 14 bases lying between them. From germline, CDR1 is WSHSY and CDR2 SAAADI. The CDR3 spans 13 residues. The CDR3 nucleotides are TGCGCCGTCTTCGGGGGGCCCTCCTACGAGCAGTACTTC. Translated: CAVFGGPSYEQYF.

The V and J genes are TRBV7-9 and TRBJ2-7; D might be TRBD1 (6 bases). CDR1 is SEHNR and CDR2 is FQNEAQ in the germline V gene (reference sequence). Trimming pared 5 bases from V and 3 bases from J, leaving 14 bases between. The CDR3 is 14 residues long. CDR3 coding DNA: TGTGCCAGCAGCCAACAGGGTATAAGCTACGAGCAGTACTTC. Its translation is CASSQQGISYEQYF.

The chain uses TRBV19 and TRBJ1-5; TRBD1 matches 9 bases. CDR1 LNHDA and CDR2 SQIVND come from the germline V gene (reference sequence). Trimming took 6 bases from V and 5 from J; bases not matched to a gene: 2. This CDR3 contains 13 residues. In nucleotides, the CDR3 is TGTGCCAGTAGCGGGACAGGGTATCAGCCCCAGCATTTT. Translating it yields CASSGTGYQPQHF.

V gene TRBV18 combines with J gene TRBJ1-2; D gene ambiguous. This CDR3 is built from 15 residues. The V and J ends lost 3 bases and 0 bases respectively, with 11 bases between them. Per germline, CDR1 KGHSH and CDR2 LQKENI. The CDR3 here is CASSPPEGANYGYTF. CDR3 sequence (DNA): TGTGCCAGCTCACCGCCCGAGGGAGCTAACTATGGCTACACCTTC.

The chain uses TRBV21-1 and TRBJ2-7; TRBD2, the table's D call, was not compared with the DNA. TRBV21-1 is listed as a pseudogene. CDR3 length: 15 amino acids. The CDR3 is CASSRSRGTTYEQYF. The DNA of the CDR3 is TGTGCCAGCAGCCGTTCGCGGGGGACCACCTACGAGCAGTACTTC.

This chain uses TRBV27 with TRBJ2-3; 7 positions agree with TRBD1. Per the germline V gene, CDR1 is MNHEY and CDR2 is SMNVEV (reference sequence). J was trimmed by 2 bases and V by 4 bases; bases with no gene match: 6. This CDR3 is 15 amino acids long. This chain's CDR3 is CASSSGTAITDTQYF. The CDR3 DNA sequence: TGTGCCAGCAGTTCCGGGACAGCCATCACAGATACGCAGTATTTT.

The genes are TRBV7-7 and TRBJ2-3, with 7 bases that match TRBD2. Germline CDR1 reads SSHAT; CDR2 reads FNYEAQ (reference sequence). The CDR3 runs 15 residues. CDR3 amino acids: CASALVREPTDTQYF. The CDR3 region has the DNA TGTGCTAGCGCGTTAGTGCGGGAGCCCACAGATACGCAGTATTTT.